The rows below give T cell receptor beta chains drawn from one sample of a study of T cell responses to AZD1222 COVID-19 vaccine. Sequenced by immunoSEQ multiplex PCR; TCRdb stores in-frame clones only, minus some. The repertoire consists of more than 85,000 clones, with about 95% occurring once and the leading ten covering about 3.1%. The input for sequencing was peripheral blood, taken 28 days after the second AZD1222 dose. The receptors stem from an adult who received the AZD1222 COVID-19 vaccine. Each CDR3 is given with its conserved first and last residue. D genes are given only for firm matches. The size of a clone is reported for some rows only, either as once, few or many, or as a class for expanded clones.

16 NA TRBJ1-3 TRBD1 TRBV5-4 CASSLPGGQGINTIYF TGTGCCAGCAGCCTACCCGGTGGACAGGGAATAAACACCATATATTTT
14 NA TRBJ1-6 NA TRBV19 CASTDRPYNSPLHF TGTGCCAGTACCGACAGGCCCTATAATTCACCCCTCCACTTT
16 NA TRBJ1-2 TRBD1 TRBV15 CATSRDQGGVFRGYTF TGTGCCACCAGCAGAGATCAAGGGGGCGTCTTTCGTGGCTACACCTTC
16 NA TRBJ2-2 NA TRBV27 CASSSSRATATGELFF TGTGCCAGCAGTTCCTCTCGAGCGACGGCCACCGGGGAGCTGTTTTTT
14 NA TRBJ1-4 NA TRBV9 CASSVGRVGEKLFF TGTGCCAGCAGCGTCGGCAGGGTAGGGGAAAAACTGTTTTTT
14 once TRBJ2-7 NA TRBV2 CASGRQGAGYEQYF TGTGCCAGCGGACGCCAGGGAGCGGGCTACGAGCAGTACTTC
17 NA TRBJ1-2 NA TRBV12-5 CASGLVTRGTANYGYTF TGTGCTAGTGGTTTGGTCACCCGAGGAACCGCTAACTATGGCTACACCTTC
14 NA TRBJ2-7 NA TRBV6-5 CASSYREISYEQYF TGTGCCAGCAGTTACCGGGAGATCTCCTACGAGCAGTACTTC
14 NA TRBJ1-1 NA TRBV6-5 CASTLHPGRTEAFF TGTGCCAGCACTTTACACCCCGGGAGGACTGAAGCTTTCTTT
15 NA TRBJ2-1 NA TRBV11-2 CASSLDFGAANEQFF TGTGCCAGCAGCTTAGATTTCGGCGCCGCCAATGAGCAGTTCTTC
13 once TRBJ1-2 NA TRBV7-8 CASSPADNYGYTF TGTGCCAGCAGCCCCGCCGATAACTATGGCTACACCTTC
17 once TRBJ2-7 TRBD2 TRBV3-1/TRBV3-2 CASSQDPSGAFSYEQYF TGTGCCAGCAGCCAAGACCCTAGCGGGGCCTTCTCCTACGAGCAGTACTTC
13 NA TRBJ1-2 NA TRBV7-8 CASSLGFGYGYTF TGTGCCAGCAGCCTCGGGTTCGGCTATGGCTACACCTTC
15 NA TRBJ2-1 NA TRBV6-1 CASSEDGSSYNEQFF TGTGCCAGCAGTGAAGATGGAAGCTCCTACAATGAGCAGTTCTTC
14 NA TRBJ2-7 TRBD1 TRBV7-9 CASSRGPGGREQYF TGTGCCAGCAGCCGGGGGCCAGGGGGCAGGGAGCAGTACTTC
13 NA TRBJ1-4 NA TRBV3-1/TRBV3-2 CASMGGPDEKLFF TGTGCCAGTATGGGGGGCCCGGATGAAAAACTGTTTTTT
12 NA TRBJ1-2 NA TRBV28 CASSLSGNGYTF TGTGCCAGCAGTTTGTCCGGGAATGGCTACACCTTC
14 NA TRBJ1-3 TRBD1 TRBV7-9 CASSSTGPGNTIYF TGTGCCAGCAGCTCGACAGGGCCTGGAAACACCATATATTTT
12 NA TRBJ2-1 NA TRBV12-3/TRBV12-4 CASSLVRDRKFF TGTGCCAGCAGTTTAGTACGGGATCGTAAGTTCTTC
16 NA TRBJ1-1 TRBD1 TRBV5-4 CASSSIPGGWATEAFF TGTGCCAGCAGCTCGATTCCAGGGGGCTGGGCCACTGAAGCTTTCTTT
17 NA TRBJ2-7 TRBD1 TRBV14 CASSQDIHRGLSYEQYF TGTGCCAGCAGCCAAGATATTCACAGGGGCCTCTCTTACGAGCAGTACTTC
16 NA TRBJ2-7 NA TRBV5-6 CASTPIGGGASWEQYF TGTGCCAGCACCCCAATCGGGGGAGGCGCGTCGTGGGAGCAGTACTTC
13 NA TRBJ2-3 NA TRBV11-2 CASSPPGTDTQYF TGTGCCAGCAGCCCCCCTGGAACAGATACGCAGTATTTT